The T cell receptor beta chain described here comes from a study of shared clonotypes between healthy human individuals. Study-level findings and limits: Among the subsets, naive ones generally showed larger estimated richness than memory ones. Among four donors, approximately 5% of naive CD4 clonotypes were found in common.

Clones were read by immunoSEQ multiplex PCR, and TCRdb kept only the in-frame ones, dropping some. The sample yields about 2 million clones, roughly 96% seen once. Between the trimmed V and J ends, which lost 2 bases and 0 bases, there was a span of 6 bases. The CDR3 is made up of 14 amino acids. Germline assignment: CDR1 SGHNT and CDR2 YYREEE (reference sequence). With regard to this clone: Its antigen is unidentified.

The rearrangement uses TRBV5-4 and TRBJ2-1; the D is unclear. The sample taken for sequencing was naive CD4+ T cells sorted from blood. The subset is: CD45RA+ positively selected. The receptor's source is a man aged 18 to 30 in good health. The CDR3 loop reads CASSLASSYNEQFF. Here the CDR3 DNA reads TGTGCCAGCAGCTTAGCGAGCTCCTACAATGAGCAGTTCTTC.